A selection of T cell receptor beta chains follows, all from one sample in a study of cytomegalovirus exposure and HLA in healthy donors. Clones were sequenced by immunoSEQ multiplex PCR, and TCRdb holds only the in-frame ones, with some missing. The repertoire holds around 200,000 clones, with 82% as singletons. Sequencing was done on a sample of PBMCs. These receptors all come from a man in his forties in good health and CMV-seropositive. CDR3s include the opening cysteine and the closing phenylalanine or tryptophan. A D gene is named only where the DNA matches it firmly. The size of a clone is reported for some rows only, either as once, few or many, or as a class for expanded clones.

cdr3_aa | cdr3_nt | d_call | j_call | v_call | clone_size
CASSPRDRGNEKLFF | TGTGCCAGCAGCCCTCGGGACAGGGGCAATGAAAAACTGTTTTTT | TRBD1 | TRBJ1-4 | TRBV7-6 | .
CASSLRDRGFGQPQHF | TGTGCCAGCAGTTTAAGGGACAGGGGCTTTGGTCAGCCCCAGCATTTT | TRBD1 | TRBJ1-5 | TRBV28 | .
CASRRGNLAGLGEQFF | TGTGCCAGCAGGAGGGGAAACTTAGCGGGTCTAGGGGAGCAGTTCTTC | TRBD2 | TRBJ2-1 | TRBV2 | .
CASTLGLDHIEQFF | TGTGCCAGCACCCTGGGACTAGATCACATCGAGCAGTTCTTC | TRBD2 | TRBJ2-1 | TRBV5-5 | .
CASSLGGTGEETQYF | TGTGCCAGCAGCTTAGGGGGGACAGGAGAAGAGACCCAGTACTTC | TRBD1 | TRBJ2-5 | TRBV11-2 | .
CASSVQGTAPNEQFF | TGTGCCAGCAGTGTACAAGGGACAGCACCAAATGAGCAGTTCTTC | TRBD1 | TRBJ2-1 | TRBV2 | .
CAWSPGLAYEQYF | TGTGCCTGGAGTCCCGGACTAGCCTACGAGCAGTACTTC | TRBD2 | TRBJ2-7 | TRBV30 | .
CASSLAPGGFDYGYTF | TGTGCCAGCAGCTTAGCGCCAGGGGGCTTCGACTATGGCTACACCTTC | TRBD1 | TRBJ1-2 | TRBV7-2 | few
CAISVGLAGGVGYNEQFF | TGTGCCATCAGTGTGGGACTAGCGGGAGGGGTAGGGTACAATGAGCAGTTCTTC | TRBD2 | TRBJ2-1 | TRBV10-3 | .
CASSDLGAQNYGYTF | TGTGCCAGCAGTGACCTGGGGGCGCAGAACTATGGCTACACCTTC | . | TRBJ1-2 | TRBV6-1 | .
CASRRNNEQFF | TGTGCCAGCAGGCGGAACAATGAGCAGTTCTTC | . | TRBJ2-1 | TRBV28 | .
CASSSSGTRFYEQYF | TGTGCCAGCAGTTCCTCCGGGACTAGATTCTACGAGCAGTACTTC | TRBD2 | TRBJ2-7 | TRBV27 | .
CAWIRGFHGYTF | TGTGCCTGGATCCGGGGATTTCATGGCTACACCTTC | . | TRBJ1-2 | TRBV30 | .
CASQGQTNTEAFF | TGTGCCAGCCAAGGACAGACGAACACTGAAGCTTTCTTT | . | TRBJ1-1 | TRBV2 | .
CASSIWSTGKGTEAFF | TGTGCCAGTAGTATTTGGTCCACAGGGAAGGGCACTGAAGCTTTCTTT | . | TRBJ1-1 | TRBV19 | .
CASSQERAKGVQPQHF | TGCGCCAGCAGCCAAGAAAGGGCTAAGGGGGTTCAGCCCCAGCATTTT | . | TRBJ1-5 | TRBV4-1 | .
CATSRDQQGGTQYF | TGTGCCACCAGCAGAGACCAACAGGGGGGTACGCAGTATTTT | TRBD1 | TRBJ2-3 | TRBV15 | .
CASSPRDRLETQYF | TGTGCCAGCAGCCCCCGGGACAGGCTGGAGACCCAGTACTTC | TRBD1 | TRBJ2-5 | TRBV7-9 | .
CASSGVVAVYEQYF | TGTGCCAGCAGTGGGGTAGTAGCGGTCTACGAGCAGTACTTC | . | TRBJ2-7 | TRBV6-6 | .
CASSPGTGTANEQFF | TGTGCCAGCAGCCCGGGGACAGGTACGGCCAATGAGCAGTTCTTC | TRBD1 | TRBJ2-1 | TRBV7-3 | once
CASGLSPHEQYF | TGTGCTAGTGGTTTATCCCCCCACGAGCAGTACTTC | . | TRBJ2-7 | TRBV12-5 | .
CASSFPSSNYGYTF | TGTGCCAGCAGCTTCCCCTCCTCTAACTATGGCTACACCTTC | . | TRBJ1-2 | TRBV5-6 | once
CASSGSNGQGYNEQFF | TGTGCCAGCAGTGGGTCCAATGGACAGGGATACAATGAGCAGTTCTTC | TRBD1 | TRBJ2-1 | TRBV2 | .
CASLAGGVYNEQFF | TGTGCCAGCCTAGCGGGAGGGGTTTACAATGAGCAGTTCTTC | TRBD2 | TRBJ2-1 | TRBV2 | .
CASSQDWGRPYEQYF | TGTGCCAGCAGCCAAGACTGGGGCCGCCCCTACGAGCAGTACTTC | . | TRBJ2-7 | TRBV14 | .
CASSLGGRGEQFF | TGTGCCAGCAGCTTAGGGGGCCGAGGTGAGCAGTTCTTC | . | TRBJ2-1 | TRBV7-8 | .
CASSSQPGGGTEAFF | TGTGCCAGCAGTAGCCAACCAGGGGGTGGTACTGAAGCTTTCTTT | TRBD1 | TRBJ1-1 | TRBV6-1 | .
CAWSRTDNYEQYF | TGTGCCTGGTCCCGGACAGATAACTACGAGCAGTACTTC | . | TRBJ2-7 | TRBV30 | .
CASSLASGELFF | TGTGCCAGCAGTCTAGCCTCCGGGGAGCTGTTTTTT | . | TRBJ2-2 | TRBV6-5 | .
CASSQEGGPAETQYF | TGCGCCAGCAGCCAAGAAGGCGGTCCGGCGGAGACCCAGTACTTC | . | TRBJ2-5 | TRBV4-1 | .
CASSFTGNTGELFF | TGTGCCAGCAGCTTTACAGGGAACACCGGGGAGCTGTTTTTT | . | TRBJ2-2 | TRBV5-6 | .
CASSLGTSGRETQYF | TGTGCCAGCAGCTTGGGGACTAGCGGGAGAGAGACCCAGTACTTC | TRBD2 | TRBJ2-5 | TRBV11-3 | .
CSVGANTQYF | TGCAGCGTTGGCGCTAATACGCAGTATTTT | . | TRBJ2-3 | TRBV29-1 | .
CASSQGQGRTEAFF | TGCGCCAGCAGCCAAGGACAGGGGAGGACTGAAGCTTTCTTT | TRBD1 | TRBJ1-1 | TRBV4-1 | .
CASTRAGPRDEQFF | TGTGCCAGCACTCGCGCGGGACCCCGGGATGAGCAGTTCTTC | . | TRBJ2-1 | TRBV6-5 | .
CASSSGGGSPLHF | TGTGCCAGCAGCTCAGGAGGGGGCTCACCCCTCCACTTT | TRBD1 | TRBJ1-6 | TRBV7-3 | .
CASSPLGQSNQPQHF | TGTGCCAGCTCACCACTGGGACAGAGCAATCAGCCCCAGCATTTT | TRBD1 | TRBJ1-5 | TRBV18 | .
CASSLQGSGQGTSYEQYF | TGTGCCAGCAGCTTGCAAGGTTCGGGACAGGGGACATCCTACGAGCAGTACTTC | TRBD1 | TRBJ2-7 | TRBV7-6 | .
CASSSIGHSNTEAFF | TGTGCCAGCAGCTCGATAGGACATTCGAACACTGAAGCTTTCTTT | . | TRBJ1-1 | TRBV7-9 | .
CASSYSRRGTDTQYF | TGTGCCAGCAGTTACTCGAGACGGGGCACAGATACGCAGTATTTT | . | TRBJ2-3 | TRBV6-5 | .